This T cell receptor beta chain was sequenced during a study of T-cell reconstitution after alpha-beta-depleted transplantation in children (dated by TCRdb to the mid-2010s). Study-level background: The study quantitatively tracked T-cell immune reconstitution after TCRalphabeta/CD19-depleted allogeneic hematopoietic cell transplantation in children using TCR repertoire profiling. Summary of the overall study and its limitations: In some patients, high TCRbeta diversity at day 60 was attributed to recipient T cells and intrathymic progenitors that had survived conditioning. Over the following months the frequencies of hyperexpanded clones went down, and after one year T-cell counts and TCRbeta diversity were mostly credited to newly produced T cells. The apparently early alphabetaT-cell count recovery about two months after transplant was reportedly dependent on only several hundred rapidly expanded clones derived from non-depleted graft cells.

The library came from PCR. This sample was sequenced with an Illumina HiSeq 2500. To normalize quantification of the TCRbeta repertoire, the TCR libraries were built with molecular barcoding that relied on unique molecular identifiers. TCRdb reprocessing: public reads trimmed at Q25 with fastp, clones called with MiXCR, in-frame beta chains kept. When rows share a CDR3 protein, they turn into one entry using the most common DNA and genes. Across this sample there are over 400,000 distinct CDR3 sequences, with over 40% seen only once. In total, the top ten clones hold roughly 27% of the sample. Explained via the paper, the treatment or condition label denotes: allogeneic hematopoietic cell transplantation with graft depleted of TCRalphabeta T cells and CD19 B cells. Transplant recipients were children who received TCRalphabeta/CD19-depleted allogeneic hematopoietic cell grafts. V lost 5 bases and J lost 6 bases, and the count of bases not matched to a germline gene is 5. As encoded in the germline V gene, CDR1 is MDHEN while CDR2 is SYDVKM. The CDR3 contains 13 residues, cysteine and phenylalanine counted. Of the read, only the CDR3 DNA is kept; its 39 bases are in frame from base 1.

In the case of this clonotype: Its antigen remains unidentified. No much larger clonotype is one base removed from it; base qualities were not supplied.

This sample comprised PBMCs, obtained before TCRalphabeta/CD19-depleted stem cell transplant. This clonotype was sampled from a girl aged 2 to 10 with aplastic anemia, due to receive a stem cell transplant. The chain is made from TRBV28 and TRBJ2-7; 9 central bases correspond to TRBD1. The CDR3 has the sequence CASSPGQGFEQYF. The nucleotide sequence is TGTGCCAGCAGTCCGGGACAGGGTTTCGAGCAGTACTTC. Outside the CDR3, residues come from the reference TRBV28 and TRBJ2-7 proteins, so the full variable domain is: DVKVTQSSRYLVKRTGEKVFLECVQDMDHENMFWYRQDPGLGLRLIYFSYDVKMKEKGDIPEGYSVSREKKERFSLILESASTNQTSMYLCASSPGQGFEQYFGPGTRLTVT.